Below, one TCR beta chain is given with its context. Its specificity is not known. It was with 60 Vbeta and 13 Jbeta primers that the PCR ran. Data came from immunoSEQ multiplex PCR; TCRdb stores just in-frame clones and leaves some out. In the table there are 150,000 to 200,000 clones, approximately 84% of which are singletons. The CDR3 length is 13 residues. V was clipped by 4 bases and J by 6 bases; unmatched bases: 5. The germline V gene has CDR1 MNHEY and CDR2 SMNVEV (reference sequence). The data were obtained in a study of cytomegalovirus exposure and HLA in healthy donors. Study findings and constraints: Accounts indicate the classifier identified cytomegalovirus status with strong specificity and sensitivity.

The TCR originated in a girl between 10 and 17 years old in good health and CMV-seropositive. Material: PBMCs. This chain connects TRBV27 to TRBJ1-2; 7 bases fit TRBD1. The CDR3, as DNA: TGTGCCAGCAGTTCGACAGGGAAAGATGGCTACACCTTC. Protein: CASSSTGKDGYTF.